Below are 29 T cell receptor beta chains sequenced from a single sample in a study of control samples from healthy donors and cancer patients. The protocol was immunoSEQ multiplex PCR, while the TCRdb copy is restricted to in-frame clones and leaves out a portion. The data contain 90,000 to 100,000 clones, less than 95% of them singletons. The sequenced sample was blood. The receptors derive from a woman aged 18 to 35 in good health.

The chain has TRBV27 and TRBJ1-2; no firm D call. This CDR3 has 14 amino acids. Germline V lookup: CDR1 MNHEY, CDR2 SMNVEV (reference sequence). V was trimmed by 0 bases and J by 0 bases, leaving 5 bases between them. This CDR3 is CASSLSNANYGYTF. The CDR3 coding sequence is TGTGCCAGCAGTTTATCGAACGCTAACTATGGCTACACCTTC.

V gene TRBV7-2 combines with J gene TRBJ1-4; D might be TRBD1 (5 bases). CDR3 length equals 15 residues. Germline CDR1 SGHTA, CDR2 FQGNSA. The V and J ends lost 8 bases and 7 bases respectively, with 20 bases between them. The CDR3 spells CASARGGLVTEKLFF. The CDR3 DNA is TGTGCCAGCGCACGGGGGGGGTTGGTTACTGAAAAACTGTTTTTT.

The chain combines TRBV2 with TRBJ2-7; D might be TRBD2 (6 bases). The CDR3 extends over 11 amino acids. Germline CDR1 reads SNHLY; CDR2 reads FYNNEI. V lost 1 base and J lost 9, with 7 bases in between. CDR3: CASSEEGGQYF. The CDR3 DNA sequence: TGTGCCAGCAGTGAAGAGGGAGGGCAGTACTTC.

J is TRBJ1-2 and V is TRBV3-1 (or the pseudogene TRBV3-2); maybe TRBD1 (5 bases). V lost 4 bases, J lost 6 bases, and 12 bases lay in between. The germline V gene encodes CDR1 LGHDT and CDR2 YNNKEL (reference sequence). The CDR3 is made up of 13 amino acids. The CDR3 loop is CASSLTTRDGYTF. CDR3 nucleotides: TGTGCCAGCAGCCTCACTACCAGGGATGGCTACACCTTC.

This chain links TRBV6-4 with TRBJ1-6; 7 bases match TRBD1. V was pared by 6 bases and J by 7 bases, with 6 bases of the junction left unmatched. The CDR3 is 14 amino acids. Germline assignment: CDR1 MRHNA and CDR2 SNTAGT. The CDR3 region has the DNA TGTGCCAGCAGCGACAGGGACTCCAATTCACCCCTCCACTTT. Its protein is CASSDRDSNSPLHF.

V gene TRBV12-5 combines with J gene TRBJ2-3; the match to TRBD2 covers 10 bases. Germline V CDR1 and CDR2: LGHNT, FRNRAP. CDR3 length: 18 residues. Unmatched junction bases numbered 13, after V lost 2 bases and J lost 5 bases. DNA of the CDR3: TGTGCTAGTGGTTTGTTCGCGTCTAGCGGGGGATTTGGAGATACGCAGTATTTT. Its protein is CASGLFASSGGFGDTQYF.

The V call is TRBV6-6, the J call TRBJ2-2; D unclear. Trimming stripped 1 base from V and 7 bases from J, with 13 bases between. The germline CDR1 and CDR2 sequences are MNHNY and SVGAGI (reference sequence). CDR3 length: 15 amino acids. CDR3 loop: CASSYLAERGGELFF. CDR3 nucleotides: TGTGCCAGCAGTTACTTGGCGGAAAGAGGCGGGGAGCTGTTTTTT.

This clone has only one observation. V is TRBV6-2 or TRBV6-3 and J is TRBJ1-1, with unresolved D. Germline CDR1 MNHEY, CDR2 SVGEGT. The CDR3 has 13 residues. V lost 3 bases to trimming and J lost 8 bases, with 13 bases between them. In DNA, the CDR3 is TGTGCCAGCAGTTATAGCGAGGGATACGAAGCTTTCTTT. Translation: CASSYSEGYEAFF.

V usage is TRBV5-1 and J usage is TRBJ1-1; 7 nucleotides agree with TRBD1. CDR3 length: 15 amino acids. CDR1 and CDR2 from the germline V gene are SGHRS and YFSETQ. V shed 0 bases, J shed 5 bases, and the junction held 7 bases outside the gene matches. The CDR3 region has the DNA TGCGCCAGCAGCTTGGTACAACAGGGGACGACTGAAGCTTTCTTT. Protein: CASSLVQQGTTEAFF.

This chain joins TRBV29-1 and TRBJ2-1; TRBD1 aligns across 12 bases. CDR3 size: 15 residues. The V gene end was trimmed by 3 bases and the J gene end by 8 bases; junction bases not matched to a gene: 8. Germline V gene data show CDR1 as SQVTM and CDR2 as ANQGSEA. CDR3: CSVDWRGQGADEQFF. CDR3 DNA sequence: TGCAGCGTTGACTGGCGGGGACAGGGGGCAGATGAGCAGTTCTTC.

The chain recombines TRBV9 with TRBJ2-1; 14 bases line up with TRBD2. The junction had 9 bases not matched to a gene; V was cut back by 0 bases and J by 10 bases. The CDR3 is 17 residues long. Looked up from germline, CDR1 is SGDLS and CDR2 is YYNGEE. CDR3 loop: CASSVEPGTSGGREQFF. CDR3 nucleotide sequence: TGTGCCAGCAGCGTAGAACCTGGGACTAGCGGGGGCAGGGAGCAGTTCTTC.

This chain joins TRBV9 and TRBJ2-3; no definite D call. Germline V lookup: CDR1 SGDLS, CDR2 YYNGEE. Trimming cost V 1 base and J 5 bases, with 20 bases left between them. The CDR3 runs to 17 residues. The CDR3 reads CASSVLLNPAGEDTQYF. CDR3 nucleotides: TGTGCCAGCAGCGTATTGTTGAACCCCGCAGGTGAAGATACGCAGTATTTT.

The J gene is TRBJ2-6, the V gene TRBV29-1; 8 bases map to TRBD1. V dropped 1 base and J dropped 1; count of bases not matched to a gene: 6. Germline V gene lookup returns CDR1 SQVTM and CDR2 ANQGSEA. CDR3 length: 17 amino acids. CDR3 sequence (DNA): TGCAGCGTTGAAGTTCAGGGGGCTGCTTCTGGGGCCAACGTCCTGACTTTC. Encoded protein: CSVEVQGAASGANVLTF.

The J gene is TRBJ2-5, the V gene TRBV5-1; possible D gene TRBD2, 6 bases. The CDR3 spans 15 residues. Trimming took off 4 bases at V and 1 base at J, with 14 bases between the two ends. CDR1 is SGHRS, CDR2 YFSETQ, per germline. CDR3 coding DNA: TGCGCCAGCAGCGTGGGGGGTAGCGGCCAAGAGACCCAGTACTTC. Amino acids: CASSVGGSGQETQYF.

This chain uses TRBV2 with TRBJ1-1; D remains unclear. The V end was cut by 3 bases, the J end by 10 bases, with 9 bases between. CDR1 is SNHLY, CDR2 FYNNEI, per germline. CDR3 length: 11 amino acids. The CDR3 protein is CASSDSATAFF. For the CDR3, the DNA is TGTGCCAGCAGTGACTCGGCCACAGCTTTCTTT. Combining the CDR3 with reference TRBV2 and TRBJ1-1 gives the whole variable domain EPEVTQTPSHQVTQMGQEVILRCVPISNHLYFYWYRQILGQKVEFLVSFYNNEISEKSEIFDDQFSVERPDGSNFTLKIRSTKLEDSAMYFCASSDSATAFFGQGTRLTVV.

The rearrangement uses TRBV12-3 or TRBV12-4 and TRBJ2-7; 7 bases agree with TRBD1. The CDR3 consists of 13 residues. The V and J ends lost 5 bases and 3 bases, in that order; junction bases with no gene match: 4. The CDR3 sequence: CASSRQGYYEQYF. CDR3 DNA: TGTGCCAGCAGTAGACAGGGTTACTACGAGCAGTACTTC.

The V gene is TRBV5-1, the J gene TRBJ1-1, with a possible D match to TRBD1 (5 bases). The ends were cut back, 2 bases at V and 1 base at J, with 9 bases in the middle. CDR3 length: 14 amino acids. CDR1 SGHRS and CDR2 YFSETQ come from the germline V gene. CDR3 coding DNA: TGCGCCAGCAGCTTCTTGGACACGAACACTGAAGCTTTCTTT. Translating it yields CASSFLDTNTEAFF.

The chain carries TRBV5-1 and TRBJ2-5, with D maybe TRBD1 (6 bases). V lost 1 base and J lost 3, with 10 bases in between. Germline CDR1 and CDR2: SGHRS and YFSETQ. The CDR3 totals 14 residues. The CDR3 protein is CASSLSQGEETQYF. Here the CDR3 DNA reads TGCGCCAGCAGCTTGTCACAGGGAGAAGAGACCCAGTACTTC.

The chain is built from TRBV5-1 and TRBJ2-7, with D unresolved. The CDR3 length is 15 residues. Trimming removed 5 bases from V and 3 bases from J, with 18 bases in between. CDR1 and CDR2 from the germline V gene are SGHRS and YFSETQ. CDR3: CASRDGLKNLYEQYF. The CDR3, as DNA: TGCGCCAGCAGGGATGGGTTAAAAAACCTCTACGAGCAGTACTTC.

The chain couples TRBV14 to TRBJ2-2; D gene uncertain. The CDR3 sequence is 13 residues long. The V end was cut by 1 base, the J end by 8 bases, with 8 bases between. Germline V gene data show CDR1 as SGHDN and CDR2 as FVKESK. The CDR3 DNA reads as TGTGCCAGCAGCCAAGCCATAGGGGGGGAGCTGTTTTTT. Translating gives CASSQAIGGELFF. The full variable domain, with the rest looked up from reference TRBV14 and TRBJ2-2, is EAGVTQFPSHSVIEKGQTVTLRCDPISGHDNLYWYRRVMGKEIKFLLHFVKESKQDESGMPNNRFLAERTGGTYSTLKVQPAELEDSGVYFCASSQAIGGELFFGEGSRLTVL.

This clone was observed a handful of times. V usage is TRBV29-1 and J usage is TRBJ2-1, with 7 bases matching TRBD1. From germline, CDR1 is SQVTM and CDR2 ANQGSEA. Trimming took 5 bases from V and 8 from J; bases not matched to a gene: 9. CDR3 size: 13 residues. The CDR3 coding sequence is TGCAGCGTTAACAGGGGCTCCGGGGATGAGCAGTTCTTC. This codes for CSVNRGSGDEQFF.

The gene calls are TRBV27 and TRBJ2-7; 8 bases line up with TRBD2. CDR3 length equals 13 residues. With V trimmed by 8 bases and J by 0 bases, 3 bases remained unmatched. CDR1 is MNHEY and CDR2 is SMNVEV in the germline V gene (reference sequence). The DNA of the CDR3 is TGTGCCAGCTTAGCGGGGCCCTCCTACGAGCAGTACTTC. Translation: CASLAGPSYEQYF.

DNA of the CDR3: TGTGCCAGCAGCCGGACCCGACAGGGTGACGAAAAACTGTTTTTT. Its protein product is CASSRTRQGDEKLFF. The J gene is TRBJ1-4, the V gene TRBV3-1 (or the pseudogene TRBV3-2); TRBD1 matches 7 bases. The CDR3 contains 15 residues. V dropped 4 bases and J dropped 8; count of bases not matched to a gene: 10. CDR1 LGHDT and CDR2 YNNKEL come from the germline V gene (reference sequence).

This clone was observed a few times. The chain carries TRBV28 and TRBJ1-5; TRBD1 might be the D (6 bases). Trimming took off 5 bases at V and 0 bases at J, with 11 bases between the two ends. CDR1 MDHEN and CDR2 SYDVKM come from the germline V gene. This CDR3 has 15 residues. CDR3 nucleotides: TGTGCCAGCAGTCTTCAGGGGAATAGCAATCAGCCCCAGCATTTT. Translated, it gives CASSLQGNSNQPQHF.

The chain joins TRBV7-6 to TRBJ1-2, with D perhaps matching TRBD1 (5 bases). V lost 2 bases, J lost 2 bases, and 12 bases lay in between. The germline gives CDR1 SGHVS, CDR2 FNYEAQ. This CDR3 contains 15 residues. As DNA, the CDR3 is TGTGCCAGCAGCTTACGGGACGGCGGAAACTATGGCTACACCTTC. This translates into CASSLRDGGNYGYTF.

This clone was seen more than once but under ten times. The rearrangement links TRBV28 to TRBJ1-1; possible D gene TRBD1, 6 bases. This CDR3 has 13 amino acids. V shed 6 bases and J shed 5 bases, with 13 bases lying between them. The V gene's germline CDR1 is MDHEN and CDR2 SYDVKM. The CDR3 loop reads CASRGGARTEAFF. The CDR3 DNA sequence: TGTGCCAGCAGGGGGGGGGCGCGAACTGAAGCTTTCTTT.

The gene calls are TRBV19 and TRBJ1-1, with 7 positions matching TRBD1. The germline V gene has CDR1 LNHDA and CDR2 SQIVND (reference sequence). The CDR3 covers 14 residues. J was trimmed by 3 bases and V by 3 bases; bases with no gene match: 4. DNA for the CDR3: TGTGCCAGTAGTATGACAGGGCCGGACACTGAAGCTTTCTTT. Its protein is CASSMTGPDTEAFF.

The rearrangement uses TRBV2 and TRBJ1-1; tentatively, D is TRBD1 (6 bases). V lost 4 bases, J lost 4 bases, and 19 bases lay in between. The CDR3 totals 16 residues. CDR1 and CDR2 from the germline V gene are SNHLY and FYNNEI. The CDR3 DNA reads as TGTGCCAGCAGTGTCCCAAACCCAGGGGTGGCCACTGAAGCTTTCTTT. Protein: CASSVPNPGVATEAFF.

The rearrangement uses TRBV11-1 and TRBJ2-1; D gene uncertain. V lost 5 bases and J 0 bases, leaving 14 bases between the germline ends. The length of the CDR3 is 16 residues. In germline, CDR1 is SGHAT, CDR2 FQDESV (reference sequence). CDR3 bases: TGTGCCAGCAGCCAGATGGACCATAGCTCCTACAATGAGCAGTTCTTC. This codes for CASSQMDHSSYNEQFF.